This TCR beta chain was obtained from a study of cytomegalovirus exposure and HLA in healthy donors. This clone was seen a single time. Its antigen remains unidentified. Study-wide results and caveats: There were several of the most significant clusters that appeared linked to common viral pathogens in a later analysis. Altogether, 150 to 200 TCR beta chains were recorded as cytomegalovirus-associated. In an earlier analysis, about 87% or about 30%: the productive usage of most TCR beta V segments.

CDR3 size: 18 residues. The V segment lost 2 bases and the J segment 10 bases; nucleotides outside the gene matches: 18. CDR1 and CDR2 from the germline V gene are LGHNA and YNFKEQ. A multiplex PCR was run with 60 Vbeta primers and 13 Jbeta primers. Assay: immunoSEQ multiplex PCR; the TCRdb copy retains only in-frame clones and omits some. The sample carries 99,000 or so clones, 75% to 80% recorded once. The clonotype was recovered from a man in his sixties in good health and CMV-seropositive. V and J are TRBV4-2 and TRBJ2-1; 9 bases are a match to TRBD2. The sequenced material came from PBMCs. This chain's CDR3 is CASSQIPVSAGGDREQFF. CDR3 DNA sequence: TGTGCCAGCAGCCAAATCCCCGTCTCGGCGGGGGGGGATCGGGAGCAGTTCTTC.